A single sample is the source of the 17 T cell receptor beta chains below, sequenced in a study of post-analysis software for immune sequencing data. Study-wide results and caveats: Patients carried 4 or 5 TRBV segments more frequently than controls did, and TRBV5-6, TRBV5-1 and TRBV20-1 were among them.

Their antigens remain unidentified. Prepared libraries of TCR beta cDNA carried unique molecular identifiers. TCRdb fed the PCR reads into MiXCR, producing one record per CDR3 protein. The top ten clones hold about 0.5% of a sample with fewer than 850,000 distinct CDR3 sequences, 30% of them seen once. Material for sequencing was blood. The receptors derive from a girl aged 5 to 17 with multiple sclerosis.

In its sample, this clonotype was seen many times. The chain has TRBV5-5 and TRBJ2-3; the D call may be TRBD1 or TRBD2 (6 bases each). The CDR3 runs to 14 residues. Germline V gene data show CDR1 as SGHKS and CDR2 as YYEKEE (reference sequence). Trimming removed 2 bases at V and 3 bases at J, with 10 bases between. The CDR3 sequence is CASSFTGRTDTQYF. The DNA for the CDR3 is TGTGCCAGCAGCTTTACAGGGAGGACAGATACGCAGTATTTT.

This clonotype occurred a few times. The CDR3 reads CSVEGVSALGWETQYF. The CDR3 nucleotides read TGCAGCGTTGAAGGCGTCTCGGCCTTGGGTTGGGAGACCCAGTACTTC. This sequence joins TRBV29-1 and TRBJ2-5; D unclear. CDR3 length: 16 amino acids. Germline V gene data show CDR1 as SQVTM and CDR2 as ANQGSEA. V was pared by 1 base and J by 5 bases, with 20 bases between.

The CDR3 DNA is TGTGCCAGCAGCTTAGAAATCCAAGAGACCCAGTACTTC. Translation: CASSLEIQETQYF. The chain couples TRBV11-2 to TRBJ2-5; D unclear. The V gene's germline CDR1 is SGHAT and CDR2 FQNNGV. V lost 0 bases and J lost 1, with 3 bases in between. The CDR3 totals 13 residues.

The chain employs TRBV2 and TRBJ1-4; 7 bases are a match to TRBD1. With 7 bases clipped from V and 5 bases from J, the junction kept 7 bases outside the gene matches. CDR1 and CDR2 from the germline V gene are SNHLY and FYNNEI. The CDR3 runs to 14 residues. CDR3 amino acids: CASMLQGRNEKLFF. The CDR3 DNA follows: TGTGCCAGCATGCTACAGGGGCGAAATGAAAAACTGTTTTTT. Full variable domain (remainder filled in from reference TRBV2 and TRBJ1-4): EPEVTQTPSHQVTQMGQEVILRCVPISNHLYFYWYRQILGQKVEFLVSFYNNEISEKSEIFDDQFSVERPDGSNFTLKIRSTKLEDSAMYFCASMLQGRNEKLFFGSGTQLSVL.

CDR3 amino acids: CASSFSGRAYNEQFF. CDR3 DNA sequence: TGCGCCAGCAGCTTCAGCGGGAGAGCATACAATGAGCAGTTCTTC. The chain couples TRBV5-1 to TRBJ2-1; 8 nucleotides line up with TRBD2. V lost 2 bases and J lost 4; bases outside the gene matches: 5. The CDR3 length is 15 residues. CDR1 and CDR2 from the germline V gene are SGHRS and YFSETQ.

This clonotype was counted only a few times. CDR3 amino acids: CSATPEGLDYGYTF. CDR3 DNA sequence: TGCAGTGCTACCCCGGAGGGGCTGGACTATGGCTACACCTTC. The chain carries TRBV20-1 and TRBJ1-2; a possible D gene is TRBD1 (5 bases). Germline CDR1 is DFQATT and CDR2 is SNEGSKA (reference sequence). The CDR3 covers 14 residues. V lost 4 bases, J lost 3 bases, and 15 bases lay in between.

V is TRBV27 and J is TRBJ2-5, with D perhaps matching TRBD1 or TRBD2 (6 bases each). TRBJ2-7 matches the DNA end more closely, so the J call is doubtful. The germline gives CDR1 MNHEY, CDR2 SMNVEV (reference sequence). This CDR3 is built from 15 residues. The CDR3 nucleotides read TGTGCCAGCAGTCCCCGGACAGCCTCGGGGGACGAGCAGTACTTC. It encodes CASSPRTASGDEQYF.

The genes are TRBV5-1 and TRBJ2-5; D is undetermined. This CDR3 is built from 13 residues. The ends were cut back, 4 bases at V and 1 base at J, with 8 bases in the middle. Per the germline V gene, CDR1 is SGHRS and CDR2 is YFSETQ. The CDR3 is CASSHRAQETQYF. DNA of the CDR3: TGCGCCAGCAGCCACCGGGCCCAAGAGACCCAGTACTTC.

V gene TRBV7-2 combines with J gene TRBJ2-7; D may be TRBD1 or TRBD2 (6 bases each). Germline CDR1 is SGHTA and CDR2 is FQGNSA. Trimming pared 6 bases from V and 0 bases from J, leaving 12 bases between. The CDR3 sequence is 14 residues long. The CDR3 DNA is TGTGCCAGCAGACGCCCGGGGGCCTCCTACGAGCAGTACTTC. Protein product: CASRRPGASYEQYF.

The chain is built from TRBV29-1 and TRBJ1-2; D remains unclear. Trimming cost V 7 bases and J 4 bases, with 13 bases left between them. CDR1 SQVTM and CDR2 ANQGSEA come from the germline V gene. The CDR3 is 12 residues long. CDR3 amino acids: CSAVEVLYGYTF. As DNA, the CDR3 is TGCAGCGCTGTGGAAGTTCTCTATGGCTACACCTTC.

This clonotype was recorded a few times. Just one base apart from a much larger clone, this may be a read error. The chain recombines TRBV12-3 or TRBV12-4 with TRBJ2-1; 9 positions match TRBD1. The CDR3 covers 13 residues. The CDR3 loop is CASRDRGDNGQFF. The CDR3 nucleotides read TGTGCCAGCAGGGACAGGGGTGACAATGGGCAGTTCTTC.

This clonotype was counted many times. The gene calls are TRBV4-3 and TRBJ2-7; 8 bases match TRBD2. Germline loops: CDR1 LGHNA, CDR2 YSLEER. Germline trimming cut 2 bases from V and 7 bases from J; bases unmatched to any gene: 7. The CDR3 runs to 14 residues. The CDR3 DNA sequence: TGCGCCAGCAGCCAAACTAGCGGAGCCCTAGAGCAGTACTTC. It codes for CASSQTSGALEQYF.

This chain connects TRBV20-1 to TRBJ2-7, with TRBD2 identical over 12 bases. After removal of 3 bases from V and 5 bases from J, the junction contained 8 bases not matched to a gene. The length of the CDR3 is 15 residues. Per the germline V gene, CDR1 is DFQATT and CDR2 is SNEGSKA (reference sequence). The CDR3 nucleotides are TGCAGTGCTAGCCTCGGACTAGCGGGATTCCACGAGCAGTACTTC. Translating gives CSASLGLAGFHEQYF.

The chain has TRBV28 and TRBJ2-5; TRBD1 might be the D (6 bases). The germline V and J ends were trimmed by 5 bases and 5 bases, with 12 bases remaining between them. Germline values: CDR1 MDHEN, CDR2 SYDVKM. This CDR3 is 13 amino acids long. For the CDR3, the DNA is TGTGCCAGCAGTCGAACAGGGTTGGAGACCCAGTACTTC. Its protein is CASSRTGLETQYF.

This clonotype has more than one count but fewer than ten. This CDR3 is CASTPRWQGADTQYF. CDR3 sequence (DNA): TGTGCCAGCACTCCCCGGTGGCAGGGTGCAGATACGCAGTATTTT. The rearrangement uses TRBV27 and TRBJ2-3; a possible D gene is TRBD1 (5 bases). CDR3 length: 15 residues. Looked up from germline, CDR1 is MNHEY and CDR2 is SMNVEV (reference sequence). V was pared by 7 bases and J by 4 bases, with 18 bases between.

A note on this clonotype: A much larger clone lies a single base off, so this may be a read error. V gene TRBV29-1 combines with J gene TRBJ2-1; 10 bases line up with TRBD2. The length of the CDR3 is 17 residues. Germline V gives CDR1 SQVTM, CDR2 ANQGSEA. CDR3 sequence reads: CSVEVRSGRTPYSEQFF. CDR3 DNA sequence: TGCAGCGTTGAAGTGCGTAGCGGGAGGACCCCCTACAGTGAGCAGTTCTTC.

The J gene is TRBJ2-5, the V gene TRBV7-2, with D hard to call. V was clipped by 4 bases and J by 4 bases, with 13 bases between them. This CDR3 spans 14 amino acids. Germline V lookup: CDR1 SGHTA, CDR2 FQGNSA. In DNA, the CDR3 is TGTGCCAGCAGCTCTAGAGCATGGTCAGAGACCCAGTACTTC. Translating gives CASSSRAWSETQYF.